These 18 T cell receptor beta chains came from one sample sequenced in a study of vaccination effects on CD4 cells after COVID-19 (dated by TCRdb to the early 2020s). To prepare the library, the immunoSEQ multiplex PCR assay was applied. TCRdb limited this immuneACCESS table to in-frame rearrangements with V and J called. A share of clones is missing; checked studies link under half to unresolved V genes, and the rest is unexplained. This sample gives 65,000 to 95,000 clones in total; 60% to 80% of them show up just once. The ten most abundant clones make up approximately 1% of the sample. To identify antigen-specific CD4+ T cell clonotypes by their expansion, the ViraFEST assay first stimulated PBMC with viral peptide pools and then applied TCR sequencing. After roughly 11 days of culture, CD4+ T cells were isolated with the EasySep CD4+ T cell isolation kit. Each participant got two doses of an mRNA SARS-CoV-2 vaccine, either BNT162b2 or mRNA-1273.

The antigens of these receptors remain unknown. The sequences come from CD4+ T cells from PBMCs cultured with HCoV-OC43 spike peptides, collected after COVID-19 vaccination. The cell subset or site label on this specimen signifies: HCoV-OC43 spike overlapping peptide pool stimulation. Every receptor here comes from a human donor who received a COVID-19 vaccine.

This clone was detected only once. This chain joins TRBV18 and TRBJ2-1; 10 bases are shared with TRBD2. The CDR3 is 18 amino acids. V trimming: 1 base; J trimming: 2 bases; junction bases outside the gene matches: 8. Germline V gene sequence: CDR1 KGHSH, CDR2 LQKENI. CDR3 amino acids: CASSPREKRGGTYNEQFF. The DNA of the CDR3 is TGTGCCAGCTCACCACGAGAGAAGCGGGGGGGAACCTACAATGAGCAGTTCTTC.

V usage is TRBV6-6 and J usage is TRBJ2-3, with TRBD1 identical over 8 bases. The J segment lost 0 bases and the V segment lost 5 bases, leaving 1 base of the junction unmatched. The CDR3 loop spans 14 amino acids. Germline V gene lookup returns CDR1 MNHNY and CDR2 SVGAGI (reference sequence). The CDR3 is CASSGQGSTDTQYF. In DNA form, the CDR3 reads TGTGCCAGCAGTGGACAGGGTAGCACAGATACGCAGTATTTT.

The chain is built from TRBV7-2 and TRBJ1-1, with D possibly matching TRBD1 (6 bases). The V end was cut by 5 bases, the J end by 4 bases, with 14 bases between. CDR3 length: 14 amino acids. Germline values: CDR1 SGHTA, CDR2 FQGNSA. The CDR3, as DNA: TGTGCCAGCAGCAGACAGGTTCTTGGCACTGAAGCTTTCTTT. Its protein is CASSRQVLGTEAFF. The full variable domain, completed using reference TRBV7-2 and TRBJ1-1, is GAGVSQSPSNKVTEKGKDVELRCDPISGHTALYWYRQSLGQGLEFLIYFQGNSAPDKSGLPSDRFSAERTGGSVSTLTIQRTQQEDSAVYLCASSRQVLGTEAFFGQGTRLTVV.

The rearrangement joins TRBV12-3 or TRBV12-4 to TRBJ2-2; D is possibly TRBD1 (5 bases). CDR3 length: 13 residues. Deletions cut 4 bases from V and 5 bases from J, with 8 bases between. CDR3 coding DNA: TGTGCCAGCAGTTCTCAGGGTACCGGGGAGCTGTTTTTT. Its translation is CASSSQGTGELFF.

The J gene is TRBJ2-3, the V gene TRBV24-1, with TRBD2 identical over 13 bases. Germline CDR1 is KGHDR and CDR2 is SFDVKD. The CDR3 is made up of 13 amino acids. V gave up 5 bases and J gave up 14 bases; unmatched junction bases: 6. CDR3 bases: TGTGCCACCAGTGCGACTAGCGGGGGGCCGGGGTATTTT. Translating gives CATSATSGGPGYF.

The V gene is TRBV7-9, the J gene TRBJ1-1, with D perhaps TRBD1 (5 bases). There are 14 residues in the CDR3. In germline, CDR1 is SEHNR, CDR2 FQNEAQ (reference sequence). With 0 bases removed from V and 2 bases from J, the gap between germline ends came to 7 bases. CDR3 region: CASSLAGGNTEAFF. Here the CDR3 DNA reads TGTGCCAGCAGCTTAGCGGGGGGTAACACTGAAGCTTTCTTT.

J is TRBJ1-5 and V is TRBV4-3; D gene ambiguous. CDR1 and CDR2 from the germline V gene are LGHNA and YSLEER. V was clipped by 0 bases and J by 0 bases, with 12 bases between them. The length of the CDR3 is 17 residues. The CDR3 is CASSQDLAAYSNQPQHF. The CDR3 nucleotides read TGCGCCAGCAGCCAAGATCTGGCAGCTTATAGCAATCAGCCCCAGCATTTT.

CDR3 bases: TGTGCCAGCAGCCAACAGGCCACCGGCAATCAGCCCCAGCATTTT. Amino acid sequence: CASSQQATGNQPQHF. The chain has TRBV2 and TRBJ1-5; D is perhaps TRBD1 (5 bases). The CDR3 runs 15 residues. Germline CDR1 and CDR2: SNHLY and FYNNEI. Trimming stripped 6 bases from V and 2 bases from J, with 14 bases between. Full variable domain (remainder filled in from reference TRBV2 and TRBJ1-5): EPEVTQTPSHQVTQMGQEVILRCVPISNHLYFYWYRQILGQKVEFLVSFYNNEISEKSEIFDDQFSVERPDGSNFTLKIRSTKLEDSAMYFCASSQQATGNQPQHFGDGTRLSIL.

V and J are TRBV10-3 and TRBJ1-5, with D possibly TRBD1 on 5 matching bases. CDR1 ENHRY and CDR2 SYGVKD come from the germline V gene. V was clipped by 4 bases and J by 3 bases, with 10 bases between them. The CDR3 runs 14 residues. CDR3 in DNA: TGTGCCATCAGTGTGGCAGGGCTCAATCAGCCCCAGCATTTT. As protein: CAISVAGLNQPQHF.

The rearrangement uses TRBV5-5 and TRBJ1-6, with D unresolved. V was pared by 2 bases and J by 10 bases, with 13 bases between. CDR1 is SGHKS and CDR2 is YYEKEE in the germline V gene (reference sequence). The length of the CDR3 is 14 residues. Here the CDR3 reads CASSLGLGGSPLHF. The CDR3 region has the DNA TGTGCCAGCAGCTTAGGCCTGGGTGGGTCACCCCTCCACTTT. The full variable domain, rest sourced from reference TRBV5-5 and TRBJ1-6, is DAGVTQSPTHLIKTRGQQVTLRCSPISGHKSVSWYQQVLGQGPQFIFQYYEKEERGRGNFPDRFSARQFPNYSSELNVNALLLGDSALYLCASSLGLGGSPLHFGNGTRLTVT.

The chain links TRBV6-1 to TRBJ2-6, with D unresolved. The CDR3 spans 16 residues. Per the germline V gene, CDR1 is MNHNS and CDR2 is SASEGT. V lost 4 bases and J lost 1, with 11 bases in between. CDR3 residues: CASSALPGSGANVLTF. The CDR3 DNA sequence: TGTGCCAGCAGTGCCCTACCTGGGTCTGGGGCCAACGTCCTGACTTTC.

V is TRBV6-5 and J is TRBJ1-2; TRBD1 matches at 7 bases. CDR1 is MNHEY and CDR2 is SVGAGI in the germline V gene. V trimming: 6 bases; J trimming: 4 bases; junction bases outside the gene matches: 2. The CDR3 consists of 12 residues. The CDR3 reads CASSAGGYGYTF. CDR3 DNA: TGTGCCAGCAGCGCAGGGGGCTATGGCTACACCTTC.

This rearrangement joins TRBV6-5 to TRBJ2-7; D is perhaps TRBD1 or TRBD2 (5 bases each). Germline V CDR1 and CDR2: MNHEY, SVGAGI. The CDR3 covers 13 residues. V lost 9 bases to trimming and J lost 3 bases, with 15 bases between them. The CDR3 DNA is TGTGCCAGGGTGCCGGGGCCCTTCTACGAGCAGTACGTC. It specifies CARVPGPFYEQYV.

The chain carries TRBV2 and TRBJ1-6; possible D gene TRBD1, 5 bases. V lost 6 bases to trimming and J lost 13 bases, with 19 bases between them. Germline V gives CDR1 SNHLY, CDR2 FYNNEI. The CDR3 is made up of 14 amino acids. The CDR3 here is CASSWGGSSGPLHF. The DNA for the CDR3 is TGTGCCAGCAGCTGGGGGGGGTCGAGTGGCCCCCTCCACTTT.

This clone was seen a few times. This chain connects TRBV10-3 to TRBJ1-6; D is unresolved. The CDR3 runs 12 residues. The V gene lost 5 bases and the J gene lost 3 bases, with 2 bases spanning the gap. Germline CDR1 is ENHRY and CDR2 is SYGVKD. The CDR3 protein is CAISHYNSPLHF. In DNA form, the CDR3 reads TGTGCCATCAGTCACTATAATTCACCCCTCCACTTT.

V is TRBV28 and J is TRBJ1-6; 12 positions match TRBD1. The CDR3 has 14 amino acids. Germline lookup yields CDR1 MDHEN and CDR2 SYDVKM. Germline trimming cut 3 bases from V and 10 bases from J; bases unmatched to any gene: 1. CDR3 sequence: CASSLGTGGSPLHF. The DNA of the CDR3 is TGTGCCAGCAGTTTGGGGACAGGGGGCTCACCCCTCCACTTT.

The chain is built from TRBV11-2 and TRBJ1-2; 7 bases map to TRBD1. J lost 6 bases, V lost 0 bases, and 13 bases had no gene match. The CDR3 length is 17 residues. The germline V gene encodes CDR1 SGHAT and CDR2 FQNNGV. CDR3 loop: CASSLDQRDRKTNGYTF. Written as DNA, the CDR3 is TGTGCCAGCAGCTTAGATCAGCGGGACAGAAAGACTAATGGCTACACCTTC.

The V gene is TRBV6-5, the J gene TRBJ1-5; D not certain. V lost 6 bases to trimming and J lost 0 bases, with 12 bases between them. The CDR3 runs to 15 residues. The germline V gene has CDR1 MNHEY and CDR2 SVGAGI. The CDR3 protein is CASREGPYSNQPQHF. As DNA, the CDR3 is TGTGCCAGCAGGGAGGGCCCTTATAGCAATCAGCCCCAGCATTTT.